This T cell receptor (beta chain) was sequenced in a study of regulatory T cells. Findings of the study overall: In patients, unique TRB V-J pairs were restricted and V/J usage skewed, especially in Tregs. Hydrophobic residues at CDR3 positions 6 and 7 were enriched in conventional CD4+ T cells of CD3G-deficient patients.

On this clone: Antigen: not known.

CDR1 and CDR2 from the germline V gene are MDHEN and SYDVKM. CDR3 size: 13 residues. Trimming stripped 1 base from V and 8 bases from J, with 11 bases between. The primer mix had 52 TRBV and 13 TRBJ primers. Generated by immunoSEQ multiplex PCR, the TCRdb table keeps only in-frame clones and is missing some. The table records more than 15,000 clones, around 83% of them present only once. The V call is TRBV28, the J call TRBJ1-2, with D hard to call. The clonotype was recovered from a person in their thirties with CD3G deficiency. Specimen: conventional CD4+ T cells sorted from blood. CDR3 sequence: CASSLLASRGYTF. For the CDR3, the DNA is TGTGCCAGCAGTTTATTGGCCTCTAGGGGCTACACCTTC.